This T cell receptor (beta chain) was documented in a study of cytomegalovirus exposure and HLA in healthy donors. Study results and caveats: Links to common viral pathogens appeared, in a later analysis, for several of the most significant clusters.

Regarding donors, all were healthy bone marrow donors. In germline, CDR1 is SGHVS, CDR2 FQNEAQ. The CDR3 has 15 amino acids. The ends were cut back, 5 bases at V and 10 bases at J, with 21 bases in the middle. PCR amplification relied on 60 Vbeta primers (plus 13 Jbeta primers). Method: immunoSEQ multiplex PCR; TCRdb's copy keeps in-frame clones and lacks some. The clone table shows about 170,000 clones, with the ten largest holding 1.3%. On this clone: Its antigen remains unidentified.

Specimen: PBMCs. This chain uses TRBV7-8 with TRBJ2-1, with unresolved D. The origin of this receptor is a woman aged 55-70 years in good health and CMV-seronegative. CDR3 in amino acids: CASSPRPPPIGEQFF. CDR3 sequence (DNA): TGTGCCAGCAGCCCGCGGCCCCCACCGATCGGGGAGCAGTTCTTC.